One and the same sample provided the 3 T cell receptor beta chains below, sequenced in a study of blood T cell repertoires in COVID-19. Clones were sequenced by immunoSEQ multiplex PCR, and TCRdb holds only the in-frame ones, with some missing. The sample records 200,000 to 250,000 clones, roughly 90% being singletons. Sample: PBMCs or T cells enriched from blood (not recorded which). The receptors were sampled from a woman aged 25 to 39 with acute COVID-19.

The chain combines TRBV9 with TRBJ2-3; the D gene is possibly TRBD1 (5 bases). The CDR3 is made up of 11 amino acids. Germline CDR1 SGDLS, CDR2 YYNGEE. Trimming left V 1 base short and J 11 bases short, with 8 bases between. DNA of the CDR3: TGTGCCAGCAGCGTAAAAACAGGGCAGTATTTT. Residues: CASSVKTGQYF.

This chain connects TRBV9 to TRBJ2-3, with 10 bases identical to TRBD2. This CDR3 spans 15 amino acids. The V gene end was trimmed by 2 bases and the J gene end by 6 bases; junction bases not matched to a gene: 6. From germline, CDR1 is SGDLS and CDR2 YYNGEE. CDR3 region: CASSVSGGAYDTQYF. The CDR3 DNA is TGTGCCAGCAGCGTCAGCGGGGGGGCATATGATACGCAGTATTTT.

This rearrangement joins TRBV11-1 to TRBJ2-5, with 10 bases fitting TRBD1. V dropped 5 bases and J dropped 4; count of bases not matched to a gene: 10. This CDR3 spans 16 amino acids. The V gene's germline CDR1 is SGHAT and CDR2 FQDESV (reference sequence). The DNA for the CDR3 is TGTGCCAGCAGCCCACGGACAGGGGGAAAAACAGAGACCCAGTACTTC. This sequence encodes CASSPRTGGKTETQYF.